This T cell receptor (beta chain) was recorded in a study of blood T cells in healthy people across ages. The study's findings and limits: Unknown donor CMV status possibly confounded expanded clonotype changes. Diversity was higher, and naive CD4+ cells more numerous, in long-lived donors than in aged donors.

The authors ran a second PCR of roughly 6 to 12 cycles using a sample-barcoded 5' primer and a J-beta primer mix. With 12 random nucleotides, a template-switch adaptor tagged each individual cDNA molecule. TCRdb reprocessed the 5' RACE reads with MiXCR, giving one entry per CDR3 protein. Counted here are about 1.5 million distinct CDR3 sequences, around 39% occurring once; the ten biggest clones make up 7% to 9%. The germline gives CDR1 LNHNV, CDR2 YYDKDF (reference sequence). This CDR3 is 15 amino acids long. V was pared by 1 base and J by 2 bases, with 10 bases between. A remark on this clonotype: The antigen is undetermined.

J is TRBJ2-3 and V is TRBV15; D is unresolved. The sequenced sample was blood. The clonotype comes from a woman in her late teens or twenties in good health. CDR3 sequence: CATSRAAYNTDTQYF. Written as DNA, the CDR3 is TGTGCCACCAGCAGAGCGGCGTACAACACAGATACGCAGTATTTT.